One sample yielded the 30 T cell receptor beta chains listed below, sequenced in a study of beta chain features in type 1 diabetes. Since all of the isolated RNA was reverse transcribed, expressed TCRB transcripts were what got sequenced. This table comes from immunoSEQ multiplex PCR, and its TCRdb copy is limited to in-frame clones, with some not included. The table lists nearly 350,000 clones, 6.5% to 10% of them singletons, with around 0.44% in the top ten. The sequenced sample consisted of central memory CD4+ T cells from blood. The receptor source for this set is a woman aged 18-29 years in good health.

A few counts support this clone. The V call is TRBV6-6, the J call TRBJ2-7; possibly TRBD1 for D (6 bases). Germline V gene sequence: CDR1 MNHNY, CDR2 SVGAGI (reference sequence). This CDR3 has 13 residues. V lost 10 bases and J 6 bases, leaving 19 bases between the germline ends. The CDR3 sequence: CAISSNQGIEQYF. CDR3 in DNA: TGTGCCATCAGCAGTAATCAGGGGATCGAGCAGTACTTC.

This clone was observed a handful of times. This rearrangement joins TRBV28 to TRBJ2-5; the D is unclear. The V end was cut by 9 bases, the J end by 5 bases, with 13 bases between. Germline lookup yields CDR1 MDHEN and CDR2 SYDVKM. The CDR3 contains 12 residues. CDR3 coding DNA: TGTGCCAGTGAGGCGTACGGGGAGACCCAGTACTTC. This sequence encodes CASEAYGETQYF.

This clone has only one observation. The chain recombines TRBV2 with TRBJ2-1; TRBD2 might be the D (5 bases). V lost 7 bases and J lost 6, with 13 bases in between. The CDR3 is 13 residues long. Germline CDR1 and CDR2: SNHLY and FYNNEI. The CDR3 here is CASTITGFNEQFF. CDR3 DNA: TGTGCCAGCACTATTACGGGATTCAATGAGCAGTTCTTC.

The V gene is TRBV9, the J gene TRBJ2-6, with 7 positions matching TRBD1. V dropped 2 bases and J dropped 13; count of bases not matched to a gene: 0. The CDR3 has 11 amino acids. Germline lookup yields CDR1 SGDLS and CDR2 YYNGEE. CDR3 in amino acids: CASSVGQVLTF. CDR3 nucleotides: TGTGCCAGCAGCGTGGGACAGGTCCTGACTTTC.

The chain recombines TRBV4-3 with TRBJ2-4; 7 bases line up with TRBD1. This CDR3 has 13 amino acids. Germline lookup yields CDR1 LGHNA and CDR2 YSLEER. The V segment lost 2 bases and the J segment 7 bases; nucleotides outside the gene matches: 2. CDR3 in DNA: TGCGCCAGCAGCCAACAGGGACAGAACATTCAGTACTTC. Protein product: CASSQQGQNIQYF.

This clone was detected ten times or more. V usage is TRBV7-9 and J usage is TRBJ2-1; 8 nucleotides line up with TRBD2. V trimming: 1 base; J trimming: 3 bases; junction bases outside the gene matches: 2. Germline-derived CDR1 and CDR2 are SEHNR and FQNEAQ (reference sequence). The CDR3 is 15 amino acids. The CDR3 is CASSLVTSVYNEQFF. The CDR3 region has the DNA TGTGCCAGCAGCTTAGTGACTAGCGTCTACAATGAGCAGTTCTTC.

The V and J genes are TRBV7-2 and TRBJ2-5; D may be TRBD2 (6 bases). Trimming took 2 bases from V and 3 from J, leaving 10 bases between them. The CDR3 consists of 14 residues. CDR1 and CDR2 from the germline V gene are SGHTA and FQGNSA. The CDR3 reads CASSLSAGKETQYF. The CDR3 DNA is TGTGCCAGCAGCTTAAGCGCGGGAAAAGAGACCCAGTACTTC.

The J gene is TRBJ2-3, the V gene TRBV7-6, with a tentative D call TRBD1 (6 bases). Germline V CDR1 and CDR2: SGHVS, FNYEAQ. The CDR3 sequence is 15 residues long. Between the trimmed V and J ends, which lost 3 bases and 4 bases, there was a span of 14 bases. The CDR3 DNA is TGTGCCAGCAGCTTGTCCACAGGGCGGGCAGATACGCAGTATTTT. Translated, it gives CASSLSTGRADTQYF.

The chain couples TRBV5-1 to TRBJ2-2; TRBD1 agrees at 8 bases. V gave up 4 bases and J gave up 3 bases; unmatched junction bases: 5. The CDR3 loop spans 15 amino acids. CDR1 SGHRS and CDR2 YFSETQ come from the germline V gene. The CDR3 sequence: CASSPGDRHTGELFF. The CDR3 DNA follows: TGCGCCAGCAGCCCAGGGGACAGGCACACCGGGGAGCTGTTTTTT.

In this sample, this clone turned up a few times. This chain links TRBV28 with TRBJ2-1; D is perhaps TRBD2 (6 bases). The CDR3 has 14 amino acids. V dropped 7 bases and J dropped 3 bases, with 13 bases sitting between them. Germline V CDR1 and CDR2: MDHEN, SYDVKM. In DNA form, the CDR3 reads TGTGCCAGCAAGGGGTGGAGGGACTACAATGAGCAGTTCTTC. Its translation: CASKGWRDYNEQFF. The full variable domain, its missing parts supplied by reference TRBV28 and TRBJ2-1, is DVKVTQSSRYLVKRTGEKVFLECVQDMDHENMFWYRQDPGLGLRLIYFSYDVKMKEKGDIPEGYSVSREKKERFSLILESASTNQTSMYLCASKGWRDYNEQFFGPGTRLTVL.

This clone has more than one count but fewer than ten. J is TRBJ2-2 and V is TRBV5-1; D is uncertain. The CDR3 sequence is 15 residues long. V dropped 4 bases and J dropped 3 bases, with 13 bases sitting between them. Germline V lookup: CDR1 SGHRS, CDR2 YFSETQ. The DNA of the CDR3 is TGCGCCAGCAGCGGGCTGGGTGGTGACACCGGGGAGCTGTTTTTT. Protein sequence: CASSGLGGDTGELFF.

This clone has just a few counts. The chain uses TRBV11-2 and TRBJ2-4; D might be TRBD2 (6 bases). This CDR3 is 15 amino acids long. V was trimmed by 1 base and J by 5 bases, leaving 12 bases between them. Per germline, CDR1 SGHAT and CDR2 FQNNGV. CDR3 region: CASSLVPGVENIQYF. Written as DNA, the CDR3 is TGTGCCAGCAGCTTAGTCCCGGGGGTTGAAAACATTCAGTACTTC.

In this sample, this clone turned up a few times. CDR3 region: CASSASGTSGADTQYF. The CDR3 DNA reads as TGCGCCAGCAGCGCCTCCGGGACTAGCGGGGCAGATACGCAGTATTTT. The chain has TRBV5-1 and TRBJ2-3, with TRBD2 matching over 13 bases. The germline CDR1 and CDR2 sequences are SGHRS and YFSETQ. The CDR3 has 16 amino acids. V lost 4 bases to trimming and J lost 4 bases; unmatched junction nucleotides: 6.

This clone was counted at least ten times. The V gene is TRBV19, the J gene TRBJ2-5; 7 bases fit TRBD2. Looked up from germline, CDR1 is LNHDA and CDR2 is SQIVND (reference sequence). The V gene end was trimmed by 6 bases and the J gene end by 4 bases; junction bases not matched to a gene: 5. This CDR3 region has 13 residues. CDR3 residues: CASRREIGETQYF. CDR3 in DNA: TGTGCCAGTAGGCGGGAGATTGGAGAGACCCAGTACTTC.

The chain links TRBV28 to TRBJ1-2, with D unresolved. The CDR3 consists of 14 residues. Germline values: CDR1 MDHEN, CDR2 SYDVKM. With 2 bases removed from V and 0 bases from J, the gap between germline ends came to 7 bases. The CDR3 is CASSLTDANYGYTF. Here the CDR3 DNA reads TGTGCCAGCAGTTTAACGGATGCTAACTATGGCTACACCTTC.

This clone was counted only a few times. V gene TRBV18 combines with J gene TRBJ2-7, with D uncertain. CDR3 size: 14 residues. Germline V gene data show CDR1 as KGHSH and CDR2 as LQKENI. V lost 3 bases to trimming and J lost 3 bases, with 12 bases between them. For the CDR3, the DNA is TGTGCCAGCTCACCGGCAGCCATTGACTACGAGCAGTACTTC. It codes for CASSPAAIDYEQYF.

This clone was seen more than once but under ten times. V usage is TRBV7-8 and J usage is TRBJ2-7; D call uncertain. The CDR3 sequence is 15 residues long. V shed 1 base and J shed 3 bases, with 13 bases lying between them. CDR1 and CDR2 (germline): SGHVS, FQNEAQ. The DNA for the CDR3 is TGTGCCAGCAGCTTAGGCAGACTGATGAGCTACGAGCAGTACTTC. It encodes CASSLGRLMSYEQYF.

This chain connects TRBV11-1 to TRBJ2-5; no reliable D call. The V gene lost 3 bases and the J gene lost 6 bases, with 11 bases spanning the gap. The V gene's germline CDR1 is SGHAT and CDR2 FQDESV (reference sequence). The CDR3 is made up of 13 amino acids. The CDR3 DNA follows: TGTGCCAGCAGCTTTTATCAGGCCCAGACCCAGTACTTC. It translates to CASSFYQAQTQYF.

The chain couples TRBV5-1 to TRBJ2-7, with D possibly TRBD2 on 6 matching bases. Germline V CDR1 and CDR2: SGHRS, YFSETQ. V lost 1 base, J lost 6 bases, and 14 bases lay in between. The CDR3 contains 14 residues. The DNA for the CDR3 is TGCGCCAGCAGCTTGCGGGAGAACGGAGGCGAGCAGTACTTC. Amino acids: CASSLRENGGEQYF. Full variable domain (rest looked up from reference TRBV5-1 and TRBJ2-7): KAGVTQTPRYLIKTRGQQVTLSCSPISGHRSVSWYQQTPGQGLQFLFEYFSETQRNKGNFPGRFSGRQFSNSRSEMNVSTLELGDSALYLCASSLRENGGEQYFGPGTRLTVT.

As DNA, the CDR3 is TGTGCCAGTAGTATGGGACAGCGAGGGAACACTGAAGCTTTCTTT. It encodes CASSMGQRGNTEAFF. The chain is built from TRBV19 and TRBJ1-1; 7 bases fit TRBD1. The CDR3 has 15 residues. Germline V gives CDR1 LNHDA, CDR2 SQIVND (reference sequence). V shed 3 bases and J 1 base; nucleotides not matched to a gene: 5.

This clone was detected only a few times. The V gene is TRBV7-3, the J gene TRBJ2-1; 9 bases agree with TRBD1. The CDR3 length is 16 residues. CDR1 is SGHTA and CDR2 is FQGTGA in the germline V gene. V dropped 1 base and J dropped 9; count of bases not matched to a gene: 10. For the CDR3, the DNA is TGTGCCAGCAGCTTAAGCGGGGGACAGGGTTTTGGTGAGCAGTTCTTC. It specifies CASSLSGGQGFGEQFF.

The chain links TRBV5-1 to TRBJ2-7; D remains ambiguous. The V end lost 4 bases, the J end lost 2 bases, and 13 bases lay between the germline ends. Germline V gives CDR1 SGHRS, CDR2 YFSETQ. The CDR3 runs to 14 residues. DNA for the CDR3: TGCGCCAGCAGCACCAACCCGGGCCCCTACGAGCAGTACTTC. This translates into CASSTNPGPYEQYF.

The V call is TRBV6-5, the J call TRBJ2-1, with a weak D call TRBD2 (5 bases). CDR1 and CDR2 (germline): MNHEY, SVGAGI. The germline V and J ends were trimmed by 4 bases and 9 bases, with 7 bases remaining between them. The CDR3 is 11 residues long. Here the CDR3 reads CASSSLGEQFF. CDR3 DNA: TGTGCCAGCAGTTCACTAGGTGAGCAGTTCTTC.

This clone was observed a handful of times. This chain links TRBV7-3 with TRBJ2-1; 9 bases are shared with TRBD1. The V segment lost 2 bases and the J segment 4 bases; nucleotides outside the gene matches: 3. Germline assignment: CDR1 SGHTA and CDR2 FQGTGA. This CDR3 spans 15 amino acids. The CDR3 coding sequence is TGTGCCAGCAGCTTATACGGACAGGGGTACAATGAGCAGTTCTTC. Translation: CASSLYGQGYNEQFF.

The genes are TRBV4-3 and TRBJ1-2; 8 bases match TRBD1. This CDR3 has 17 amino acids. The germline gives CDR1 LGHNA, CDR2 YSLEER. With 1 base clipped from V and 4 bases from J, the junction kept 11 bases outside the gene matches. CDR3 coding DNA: TGCGCCAGCAGCCAAGGGGCATCAGGGGGCGCAACCTATGGCTACACCTTC. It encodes CASSQGASGGATYGYTF.

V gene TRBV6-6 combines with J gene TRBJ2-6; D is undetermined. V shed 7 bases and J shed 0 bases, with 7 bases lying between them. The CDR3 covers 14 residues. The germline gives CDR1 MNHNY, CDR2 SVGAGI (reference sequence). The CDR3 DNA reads TGTGCCAGCATTTGGTTCTCTGGGGCCAACGTCCTGACTTTC. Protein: CASIWFSGANVLTF.

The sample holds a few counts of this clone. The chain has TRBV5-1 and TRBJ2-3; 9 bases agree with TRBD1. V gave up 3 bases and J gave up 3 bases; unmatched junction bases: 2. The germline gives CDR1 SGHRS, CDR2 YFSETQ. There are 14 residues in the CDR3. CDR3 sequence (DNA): TGCGCCAGCAGCTCCGGACAGGGGACAGATACGCAGTATTTT. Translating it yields CASSSGQGTDTQYF.

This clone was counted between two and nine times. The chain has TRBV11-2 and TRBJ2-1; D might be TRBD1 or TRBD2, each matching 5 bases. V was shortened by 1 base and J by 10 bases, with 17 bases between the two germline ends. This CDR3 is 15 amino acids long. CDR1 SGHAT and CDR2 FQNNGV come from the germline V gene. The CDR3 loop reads CASSLAALTRGEQFF. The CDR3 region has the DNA TGTGCCAGCAGCTTAGCCGCCCTCACTAGGGGCGAGCAGTTCTTC. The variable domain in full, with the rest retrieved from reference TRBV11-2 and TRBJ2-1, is EAGVAQSPRYKIIEKRQSVAFWCNPISGHATLYWYQQILGQGPKLLIQFQNNGVVDDSQLPKDRFSAERLKGVDSTLKIQPAKLEDSAVYLCASSLAALTRGEQFFGPGTRLTVL.

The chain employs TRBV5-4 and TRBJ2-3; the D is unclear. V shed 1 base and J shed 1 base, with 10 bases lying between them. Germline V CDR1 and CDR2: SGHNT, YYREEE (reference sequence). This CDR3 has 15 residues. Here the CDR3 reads CASSLTGSGTDTQYF. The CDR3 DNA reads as TGTGCCAGCAGCTTGACCGGGTCTGGCACAGATACGCAGTATTTT. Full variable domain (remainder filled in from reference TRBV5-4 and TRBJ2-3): ETGVTQSPTHLIKTRGQQVTLRCSSQSGHNTVSWYQQALGQGPQFIFQYYREEENGRGNFPPRFSGLQFPNYSSELNVNALELDDSALYLCASSLTGSGTDTQYFGPGTRLTVL.

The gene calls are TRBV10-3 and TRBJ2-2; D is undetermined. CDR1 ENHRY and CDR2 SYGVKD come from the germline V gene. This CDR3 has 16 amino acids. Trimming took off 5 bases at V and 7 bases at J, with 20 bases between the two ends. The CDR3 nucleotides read TGTGCCATCAGTTCCCAGACGCCTAGACTGGGCGGGGAGCTGTTTTTT. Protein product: CAISSQTPRLGGELFF.